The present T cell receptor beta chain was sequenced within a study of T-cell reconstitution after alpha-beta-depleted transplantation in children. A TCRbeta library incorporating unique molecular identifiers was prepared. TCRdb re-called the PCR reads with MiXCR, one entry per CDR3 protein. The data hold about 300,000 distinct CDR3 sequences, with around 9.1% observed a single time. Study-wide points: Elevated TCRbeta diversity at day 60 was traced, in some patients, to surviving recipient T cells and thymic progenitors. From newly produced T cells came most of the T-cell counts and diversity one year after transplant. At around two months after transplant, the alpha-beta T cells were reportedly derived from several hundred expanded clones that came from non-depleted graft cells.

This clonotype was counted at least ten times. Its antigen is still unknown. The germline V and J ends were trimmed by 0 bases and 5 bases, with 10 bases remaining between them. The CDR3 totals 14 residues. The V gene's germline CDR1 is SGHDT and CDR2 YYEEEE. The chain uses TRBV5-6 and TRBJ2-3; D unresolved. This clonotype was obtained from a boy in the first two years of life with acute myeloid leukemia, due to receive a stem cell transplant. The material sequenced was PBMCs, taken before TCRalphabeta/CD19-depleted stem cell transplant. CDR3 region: CASSLGRVRDTQYF. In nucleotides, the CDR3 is TGTGCCAGCAGCTTGGGGAGAGTGAGAGATACGCAGTATTTT.